This is a list of T cell receptor beta chains from one sample in a study of regulatory T cells in long-lasting Graves disease. TCRdb reprocessed the multiplex PCR reads via MiXCR and lists one record per CDR3 protein. The sample has about 420,000 distinct CDR3 sequences, about a sixth seen once; the top ten hold about 25%. A further study also used this sample, focusing on T cells in Graves' hyperthyroidism and ophthalmopathy.

The input for sequencing was peripheral blood mononuclear cells (PBMCs), taken at new diagnosis, from a patient treated with antithyroid drugs. These receptors all stem from a woman between 18 and 29 years old with Graves disease. Both conserved end residues are trimmed from each CDR3. The order of the fields is clone size, V gene, J gene, D gene, CDR3 protein. The D gene is left open where the match is weak. Rows may omit the clone size; those that give it use once, few, many or a size class.

abundance: many
v_gene: TRBV12-3/TRBV12-4
j_gene: TRBJ1-1
d_gene: TRBD1
CDR3aa: ASSFDRANTEAF

abundance: NA
v_gene: TRBV9
j_gene: TRBJ2-3
d_gene: TRBD2
CDR3aa: ASSVEASGRTDTQY

abundance: many
v_gene: TRBV24-1
j_gene: TRBJ2-1
d_gene: TRBD2
CDR3aa: ATSDPGGALRNEQF

abundance: few
v_gene: TRBV12-3/TRBV12-4
j_gene: TRBJ2-7
d_gene: TRBD1
CDR3aa: ASSSPTGGIRWQY

abundance: many
v_gene: TRBV11-3
j_gene: TRBJ2-1
d_gene: TRBD2
CDR3aa: ASSLGLAGIDEQF

abundance: few
v_gene: TRBV28
j_gene: TRBJ1-1
d_gene: NA
CDR3aa: ASRQQGIAEAF

abundance: many
v_gene: TRBV27
j_gene: TRBJ2-3
d_gene: NA
CDR3aa: ASSTGVEDTQY

abundance: many
v_gene: TRBV7-8
j_gene: TRBJ1-2
d_gene: NA
CDR3aa: ASSLGQGKTNYGYT

abundance: few
v_gene: TRBV5-1
j_gene: TRBJ2-3
d_gene: NA
CDR3aa: ASSLGWTDTQY

abundance: NA
v_gene: TRBV7-9
j_gene: TRBJ2-7
d_gene: TRBD2
CDR3aa: ASSSWTSGMEQY

abundance: many
v_gene: TRBV7-9
j_gene: TRBJ2-1
d_gene: NA
CDR3aa: ASSPVGNEQF

abundance: few
v_gene: TRBV13
j_gene: TRBJ2-7
d_gene: TRBD2
CDR3aa: ASSFYSGTSGETYEQY

abundance: NA
v_gene: TRBV9
j_gene: TRBJ2-6
d_gene: NA
CDR3aa: ASSKRVSGANVLT

abundance: many
v_gene: TRBV27
j_gene: TRBJ2-1
d_gene: NA
CDR3aa: ASSSINQGINEQF

abundance: many
v_gene: TRBV2
j_gene: TRBJ2-7
d_gene: NA
CDR3aa: ASSEFRGGSYEQY

abundance: NA
v_gene: TRBV7-6
j_gene: TRBJ2-1
d_gene: TRBD2
CDR3aa: ASSVVGLAATNEQF

abundance: many
v_gene: TRBV9
j_gene: TRBJ2-7
d_gene: NA
CDR3aa: ASTRGPNSYEQY

abundance: few
v_gene: TRBV20-1
j_gene: TRBJ2-1
d_gene: NA
CDR3aa: SAGRTYNEQF

abundance: NA
v_gene: TRBV20-1
j_gene: TRBJ2-1
d_gene: NA
CDR3aa: SARDGYNEQF

abundance: NA
v_gene: TRBV27
j_gene: TRBJ1-2
d_gene: TRBD1
CDR3aa: ASSLSGTGDGYT

abundance: many
v_gene: TRBV11-2
j_gene: TRBJ2-5
d_gene: NA
CDR3aa: ASSLQGGEGETQY

abundance: many
v_gene: TRBV11-2
j_gene: TRBJ1-5
d_gene: TRBD1
CDR3aa: ASSLGTGEGQPQH

abundance: NA
v_gene: TRBV4-1
j_gene: TRBJ2-7
d_gene: NA
CDR3aa: ASSQAWGENSYEQY

abundance: few
v_gene: TRBV7-9
j_gene: TRBJ2-7
d_gene: NA
CDR3aa: ASSLGGLIIYEQY

abundance: many
v_gene: TRBV5-6
j_gene: TRBJ2-1
d_gene: TRBD1
CDR3aa: ASSFSGTGGNEQF

abundance: many
v_gene: TRBV7-3
j_gene: TRBJ2-3
d_gene: NA
CDR3aa: ASSDRITDTQY

abundance: NA
v_gene: TRBV10-3
j_gene: TRBJ2-3
d_gene: TRBD2
CDR3aa: AISDWGGVDTQY

abundance: few
v_gene: TRBV5-1
j_gene: TRBJ1-2
d_gene: NA
CDR3aa: ASSLGAGTNNGYT

abundance: many
v_gene: TRBV7-9
j_gene: TRBJ2-1
d_gene: TRBD1
CDR3aa: ASSLPDRGNEQF

abundance: few
v_gene: TRBV14
j_gene: TRBJ1-2
d_gene: NA
CDR3aa: ASSPIGNYGDYGYT

abundance: NA
v_gene: TRBV10-1
j_gene: TRBJ2-3
d_gene: TRBD1
CDR3aa: ASSTGGGTDTQY

abundance: many
v_gene: TRBV2
j_gene: TRBJ1-1
d_gene: NA
CDR3aa: ASSPPYKNTEAF

abundance: NA
v_gene: TRBV12-3/TRBV12-4
j_gene: TRBJ1-1
d_gene: NA
CDR3aa: ASSFGGGMRDTEAF

abundance: NA
v_gene: TRBV14
j_gene: TRBJ2-1
d_gene: TRBD2
CDR3aa: ASSRSGTGGGEQF

abundance: many
v_gene: TRBV7-3
j_gene: TRBJ2-7
d_gene: NA
CDR3aa: ASSLFGPPGEQY

abundance: many
v_gene: TRBV20-1
j_gene: TRBJ1-1
d_gene: TRBD1
CDR3aa: SALGQGTEAF

abundance: few
v_gene: TRBV20-1
j_gene: TRBJ2-1
d_gene: NA
CDR3aa: SATRPESSYNEQF

abundance: many
v_gene: TRBV10-3
j_gene: TRBJ1-5
d_gene: TRBD1
CDR3aa: AISTGGSNQPQH

abundance: many
v_gene: TRBV7-3
j_gene: TRBJ2-3
d_gene: NA
CDR3aa: ASSSVSTDTQY

abundance: few
v_gene: TRBV6-2/TRBV6-3
j_gene: TRBJ1-2
d_gene: NA
CDR3aa: ASSYGTPSYGYT

abundance: few
v_gene: TRBV30
j_gene: TRBJ2-5
d_gene: TRBD1
CDR3aa: AWSVPLGTGGAKTQY

abundance: many
v_gene: TRBV29-1
j_gene: TRBJ2-1
d_gene: TRBD2
CDR3aa: SVVSGAGGPYNEQF

abundance: many
v_gene: TRBV5-1
j_gene: TRBJ2-7
d_gene: NA
CDR3aa: ASSRSGTLNSYEQY

abundance: few
v_gene: TRBV3-1
j_gene: TRBJ1-2
d_gene: NA
CDR3aa: ASSQDPLYGYT

abundance: NA
v_gene: TRBV6-1
j_gene: TRBJ2-7
d_gene: NA
CDR3aa: ASRRAPGIKNYEQY

abundance: once
v_gene: TRBV20-1
j_gene: TRBJ1-3
d_gene: NA
CDR3aa: SAEQTPSGNTIY

abundance: NA
v_gene: TRBV5-1
j_gene: TRBJ2-1
d_gene: TRBD2
CDR3aa: ASSLVILAGGNEQF